These 27 T cell receptor beta chains were sequenced from one sample in a study of blood T cell repertoires in COVID-19. Sequenced by immunoSEQ multiplex PCR; TCRdb stores in-frame clones only, minus some. The sample records 130,000 to 150,000 clones, around 84% being singletons. Sequenced material: PBMCs or T cells enriched from blood (not recorded which). The receptors shown here come from a woman aged 50 to 65 who had been exposed to COVID-19.

This chain joins TRBV27 and TRBJ1-4, with D possibly being TRBD1 (5 bases). Germline V CDR1 and CDR2: MNHEY, SMNVEV (reference sequence). This CDR3 is built from 14 residues. The V gene lost 5 bases and the J gene lost 7 bases, with 14 bases spanning the gap. CDR3: CASSRGLEGEKLFF. CDR3 coding DNA: TGTGCCAGCAGTAGGGGATTAGAAGGTGAAAAACTGTTTTTT.

The CDR3: CASSQEISSTDTQYF. The CDR3, as DNA: TGCGCCAGCAGCCAGGAGATTTCTAGCACAGATACGCAGTATTTT. J is TRBJ2-3 and V is TRBV4-1; D call uncertain. Looked up from germline, CDR1 is MGHRA and CDR2 is YSYEKL. Trimming cost V 3 bases and J 0 bases, with 10 bases left between them. CDR3 length: 15 residues.

This clone was seen only once. The chain carries TRBV3-1 (or the pseudogene TRBV3-2) and TRBJ2-3; D gene uncertain. V lost 2 bases, J lost 10 bases, and 13 bases lay in between. The CDR3 runs 13 residues. The germline V gene encodes CDR1 LGHDT and CDR2 YNNKEL (reference sequence). CDR3 bases: TGTGCCAGCAGCCAAATTCAGGATTTTCCGCAGTATTTT. Translating it yields CASSQIQDFPQYF.

This clone turned up a few times. This chain links TRBV19 with TRBJ2-1, with 14 bases lining up with TRBD2. The length of the CDR3 is 18 residues. J lost 0 bases, V lost 2 bases, and 3 bases had no gene match. Per the germline V gene, CDR1 is LNHDA and CDR2 is SQIVND (reference sequence). The CDR3 region is CASSIRLAGGSSYNEQFF. CDR3 nucleotides: TGTGCCAGTAGTATAAGACTAGCGGGAGGGTCCTCCTACAATGAGCAGTTCTTC. The full variable domain, in which reference TRBV19 and TRBJ2-1 provide the parts outside the CDR3, is DGGITQSPKYLFRKEGQNVTLSCEQNLNHDAMYWYRQDPGQGLRLIYYSQIVNDFQKGDIAEGYSVSREKKESFPLTVTSAQKNPTAFYLCASSIRLAGGSSYNEQFFGPGTRLTVL.

J is TRBJ2-5 and V is TRBV7-9; 9 bases match TRBD2. V was pared by 3 bases and J by 5 bases, with 7 bases of the junction left unmatched. Germline-derived CDR1 and CDR2 are SEHNR and FQNEAQ (reference sequence). The CDR3 spans 15 residues. The CDR3 DNA sequence: TGTGCCAGCAGCTTCCCGGGTAGCGGGAGTGAGACCCAGTACTTC. Amino acids: CASSFPGSGSETQYF. The full variable domain, completed using reference TRBV7-9 and TRBJ2-5, is DTGVSQNPRHKITKRGQNVTFRCDPISEHNRLYWYRQTLGQGPEFLTYFQNEAQLEKSRLLSDRFSAERPKGSFSTLEIQRTEQGDSAMYLCASSFPGSGSETQYFGPGTRLLVL.

The V call is TRBV7-9, the J call TRBJ1-3; tentatively, D is TRBD1 (5 bases). V lost 0 bases and J 0 bases, leaving 9 bases between the germline ends. The CDR3 consists of 16 residues. From germline, CDR1 is SEHNR and CDR2 FQNEAQ (reference sequence). The CDR3 is CASSLAAGGSGNTIYF. CDR3 DNA sequence: TGTGCCAGCAGCTTAGCGGCGGGGGGCTCTGGAAACACCATATATTTT.

The chain joins TRBV21-1 to TRBJ2-3; no DNA check was done on the table's D call, TRBD2. TRBV21-1 is a recognized pseudogene. The CDR3 loop spans 16 amino acids. The CDR3, as DNA: TGTGCCAGCAGCAACCCCCGCGGGAGACTCACAGATACGCAGTATTTT. Its protein product is CASSNPRGRLTDTQYF.

The CDR3 spells CASSVGTGAPGEKLFF. The DNA for the CDR3 is TGTGCCAGCAGCGTAGGTACAGGGGCGCCGGGCGAAAAACTGTTTTTT. This chain joins TRBV9 and TRBJ1-4; TRBD1 matches at 7 bases. There are 16 residues in the CDR3. The V and J ends lost 0 bases and 8 bases, in that order; junction bases with no gene match: 10. Germline V lookup: CDR1 SGDLS, CDR2 YYNGEE.

As DNA, the CDR3 is TGCGCCAGCAGCCAAGAAACTGCGAGAACCTACGAGCAGTACTTC. The encoded protein is CASSQETARTYEQYF. This chain joins TRBV4-1 and TRBJ2-7; D is uncertain. Per germline, CDR1 MGHRA and CDR2 YSYEKL. The germline V and J ends were trimmed by 0 bases and 2 bases, with 11 bases remaining between them. CDR3 length: 15 residues.

This clone was found once. The rearrangement joins TRBV6-1 to TRBJ2-1; 12 positions match TRBD2. The germline V gene encodes CDR1 MNHNS and CDR2 SASEGT. The CDR3 sequence is 16 residues long. The J segment lost 4 bases and the V segment lost 0 bases, leaving 1 base of the junction unmatched. CDR3: CASSEATSGSYNEQFF. The DNA of the CDR3 is TGTGCCAGCAGTGAAGCGACTAGCGGGAGTTACAATGAGCAGTTCTTC.

The V and J genes are TRBV28 and TRBJ1-1; D not resolved. CDR1 and CDR2 (germline): MDHEN, SYDVKM. V was cut by 6 bases and J by 4 bases, with 3 bases left in between. The CDR3 runs to 10 residues. The CDR3 loop is CASRATEAFF. CDR3 sequence (DNA): TGTGCCAGCAGGGCCACTGAAGCTTTCTTT. The complete variable domain, with remaining parts taken from reference TRBV28 and TRBJ1-1, reads DVKVTQSSRYLVKRTGEKVFLECVQDMDHENMFWYRQDPGLGLRLIYFSYDVKMKEKGDIPEGYSVSREKKERFSLILESASTNQTSMYLCASRATEAFFGQGTRLTVV.

This clone was detected only a few times. The rearrangement joins TRBV15 to TRBJ1-2; maybe TRBD1 (5 bases). Germline V gene data show CDR1 as LNHNV and CDR2 as YYDKDF (reference sequence). Trimming took 0 bases from V and 5 from J, leaving 10 bases between them. The CDR3 has 14 amino acids. In DNA form, the CDR3 reads TGTGCCACCAGCAGAGAGTGGGGGGATTATGGCTACACCTTC. Translating gives CATSREWGDYGYTF.

The chain recombines TRBV5-4 with TRBJ2-7; 8 nucleotides match TRBD2. The CDR3 has 15 residues. Germline CDR1 reads SGHNT; CDR2 reads YYREEE (reference sequence). After removal of 5 bases from V and 0 bases from J, the junction contained 7 bases not matched to a gene. In DNA, the CDR3 is TGTGCCAGCAGGTTTTGGCGGGGGGACTCCTACGAGCAGTACTTC. Its protein product is CASRFWRGDSYEQYF.

V usage is TRBV6-2 or TRBV6-3 and J usage is TRBJ1-1; 7 bases fit TRBD1. With V trimmed by 5 bases and J by 8 bases, 8 bases remained unmatched. In germline, CDR1 is MNHEY, CDR2 SVGEGT. The CDR3 is 13 amino acids. The CDR3 nucleotides are TGTGCCAGCAGTACGCTCCGGACAGGCGAAGCTTTCTTT. Protein: CASSTLRTGEAFF.

This chain uses TRBV6-1 with TRBJ2-7; D ambiguous. The CDR3 runs to 13 residues. Germline V lookup: CDR1 MNHNS, CDR2 SASEGT. V lost 2 bases and J 3 bases, leaving 8 bases between the germline ends. CDR3 sequence reads: CASSEPTDYEQYF. The CDR3 DNA is TGTGCCAGCAGTGAACCCACAGACTACGAGCAGTACTTC.

The chain employs TRBV11-2 and TRBJ1-2; D may be TRBD1 (5 bases). Trimming stripped 3 bases from V and 5 bases from J, with 22 bases between. The CDR3 length is 17 residues. The germline V gene encodes CDR1 SGHAT and CDR2 FQNNGV. This chain's CDR3 is CASSFLWGGQGSYGYTF. CDR3 coding DNA: TGTGCCAGCAGCTTCTTATGGGGGGGTCAGGGCTCTTATGGCTACACCTTC.

V usage is TRBV11-3 and J usage is TRBJ2-2; possible D gene TRBD2, 5 bases. This CDR3 contains 16 residues. Germline V gene lookup returns CDR1 SGHNT and CDR2 YENEEA. Trimming left V 3 bases short and J 3 bases short, with 14 bases between. In DNA form, the CDR3 reads TGTGCCAGCAGCTTCGACTATGGGAAAGACACCGGGGAGCTGTTTTTT. Its protein is CASSFDYGKDTGELFF.

This chain connects TRBV9 to TRBJ2-1; TRBD1 agrees at 10 bases. Losses at the gene ends were 3 bases for V and 7 bases for J; bases not matched to a gene: 7. The length of the CDR3 is 15 residues. Per the germline V gene, CDR1 is SGDLS and CDR2 is YYNGEE. In DNA, the CDR3 is TGTGCCAGCAGCGCCCCCGGGACAGGGGCAAATGAGCAGTTCTTC. This gives the protein CASSAPGTGANEQFF.

The sample holds a few counts of this clone. The chain recombines TRBV19 with TRBJ2-2, with D perhaps TRBD2 (5 bases). The V gene lost 5 bases and the J gene lost 7 bases, with 8 bases spanning the gap. There are 12 residues in the CDR3. CDR1 and CDR2 (germline): LNHDA, SQIVND (reference sequence). The CDR3 sequence: CASSSSHGELFF. CDR3 DNA: TGTGCCAGTAGTTCTAGCCACGGGGAGCTGTTTTTT.

The chain links TRBV27 to TRBJ1-2; TRBD1 agrees at 9 bases. Unmatched junction bases numbered 11, after V lost 5 bases and J lost 4 bases. The germline V gene has CDR1 MNHEY and CDR2 SMNVEV (reference sequence). The CDR3 has 16 residues. CDR3 sequence reads: CASSRGRDRASYGYTF. CDR3 nucleotides: TGTGCCAGCAGTCGAGGGCGGGACAGGGCAAGCTATGGCTACACCTTC.

This clone has a single count. At one end the junction does not follow the germline gene, possibly because of a read error. Other nucleotide sequences in the sample specify the same CDR3. This chain joins TRBV10-3 and TRBJ2-2, with 9 bases identical to TRBD1. The CDR3 has 15 residues. Germline CDR1 reads ENHRY; CDR2 reads SYGVKD. CDR3 sequence (DNA): TGCGCCATCTTTGAGGGACAGGGAAACACCGGGGAGCTGTTTTTT. This gives the protein CAIFEGQGNTGELFF.

This chain uses TRBV30 with TRBJ2-1; TRBD2 aligns across 15 bases. Germline V gene data show CDR1 as GTSNPN and CDR2 as SVGIG (reference sequence). The CDR3 is 19 residues long. J gave up 9 bases and V 2 bases, and 17 bases lay outside the gene matches. CDR3 in amino acids: CAWSPPKGLAGGLKGEQFF. The CDR3 DNA reads as TGTGCCTGGAGTCCACCCAAGGGACTAGCGGGAGGCTTAAAGGGTGAGCAGTTCTTC.

V is TRBV12-5 and J is TRBJ2-1; D might be TRBD2 (6 bases). The CDR3 runs to 12 residues. The germline gives CDR1 LGHNT, CDR2 FRNRAP. The V and J ends lost 5 bases and 7 bases respectively, with 9 bases between them. CDR3 sequence (DNA): TGTGCTAGTGGTCCCGGGGGAAATGAGCAGTTCTTC. Protein sequence: CASGPGGNEQFF.

This rearrangement joins TRBV7-3 to TRBJ1-2, with D hard to call. This CDR3 has 13 amino acids. CDR1 is SGHTA and CDR2 is FQGTGA in the germline V gene. With 8 bases removed from V and 4 bases from J, the gap between germline ends came to 14 bases. In DNA, the CDR3 is TGTGCCAGCGGCCCCGGACGGGGCTATGGCTACACCTTC. The encoded protein is CASGPGRGYGYTF. The full variable domain, its missing parts supplied by reference TRBV7-3 and TRBJ1-2, is GAGVSQTPSNKVTEKGKYVELRCDPISGHTALYWYRQSLGQGPEFLIYFQGTGAADDSGLPNDRFFAVRPEGSVSTLKIQRTERGDSAVYLCASGPGRGYGYTFGSGTRLTVV.

This chain connects TRBV18 to TRBJ2-2; D remains ambiguous. Trimming took off 3 bases at V and 0 bases at J, with 8 bases between the two ends. The CDR3 consists of 15 residues. Per germline, CDR1 KGHSH and CDR2 LQKENI. The CDR3 reads CASSPERANTGELFF. The CDR3 DNA is TGTGCCAGCTCACCTGAACGGGCGAACACCGGGGAGCTGTTTTTT.

The CDR3 loop is CASRRQGQSYEQYF. The CDR3 region has the DNA TGTGCCAGCAGGCGACAGGGCCAGAGCTACGAGCAGTACTTC. The V and J genes are TRBV2 and TRBJ2-7; TRBD1 matches at 7 bases. After removal of 6 bases from V and 3 bases from J, the junction contained 8 bases not matched to a gene. CDR1 and CDR2 (germline): SNHLY, FYNNEI. This CDR3 contains 14 residues.

This sequence joins TRBV6-5 and TRBJ1-3; perhaps TRBD1 as D (5 bases). Germline CDR1 reads MNHEY; CDR2 reads SVGAGI. V shed 10 bases and J shed 0 bases, with 16 bases lying between them. CDR3 size: 15 residues. CDR3 DNA sequence: TGTGCCACCACCGGGACTCCTAACTCTGGAAACACCATATATTTT. This sequence encodes CATTGTPNSGNTIYF.